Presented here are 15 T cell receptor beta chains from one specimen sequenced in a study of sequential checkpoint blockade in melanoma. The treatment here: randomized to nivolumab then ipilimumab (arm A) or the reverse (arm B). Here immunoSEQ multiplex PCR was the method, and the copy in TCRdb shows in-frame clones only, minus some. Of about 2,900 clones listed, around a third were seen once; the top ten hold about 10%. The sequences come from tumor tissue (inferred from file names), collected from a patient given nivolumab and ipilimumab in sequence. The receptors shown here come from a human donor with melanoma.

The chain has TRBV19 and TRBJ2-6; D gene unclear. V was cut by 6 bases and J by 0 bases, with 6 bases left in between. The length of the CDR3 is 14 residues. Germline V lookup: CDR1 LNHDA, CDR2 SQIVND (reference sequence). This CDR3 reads CASSLYSGANVLTF. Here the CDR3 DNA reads TGTGCCAGTAGCCTTTACTCTGGGGCCAACGTCCTGACTTTC.

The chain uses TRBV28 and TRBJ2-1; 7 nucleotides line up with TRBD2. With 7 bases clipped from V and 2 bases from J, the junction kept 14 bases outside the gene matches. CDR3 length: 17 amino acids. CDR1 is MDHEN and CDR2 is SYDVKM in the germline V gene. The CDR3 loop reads CASKSLGSGEPYNEQFF. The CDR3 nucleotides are TGTGCCAGCAAATCGCTCGGCAGCGGGGAACCCTACAATGAGCAGTTCTTC.

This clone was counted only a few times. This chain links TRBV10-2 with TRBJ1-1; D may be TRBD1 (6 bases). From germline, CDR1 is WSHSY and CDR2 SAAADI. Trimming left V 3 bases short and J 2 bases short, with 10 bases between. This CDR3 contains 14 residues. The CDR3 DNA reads TGCGCCAGCAGTGAATCAGGGGATAACACTGAAGCTTTCTTT. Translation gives CASSESGDNTEAFF.

CDR3 DNA: TGTGCCAGCTCACCACTCGAATTGAGTCCTCGGGTTGGCACAGATACGCAGTATTTT. It translates to CASSPLELSPRVGTDTQYF. The chain uses TRBV18 and TRBJ2-3; no reliable D call. The CDR3 covers 19 residues. In germline, CDR1 is KGHSH, CDR2 LQKENI. V shed 1 base and J shed 1 base, with 21 bases lying between them.

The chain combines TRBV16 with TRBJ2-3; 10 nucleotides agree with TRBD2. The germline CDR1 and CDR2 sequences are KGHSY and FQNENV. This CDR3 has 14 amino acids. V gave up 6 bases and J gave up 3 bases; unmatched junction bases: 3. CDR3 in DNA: TGTGCCAGCAGTCGGACTAGCGGAACAGATACGCAGTATTTT. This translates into CASSRTSGTDTQYF.

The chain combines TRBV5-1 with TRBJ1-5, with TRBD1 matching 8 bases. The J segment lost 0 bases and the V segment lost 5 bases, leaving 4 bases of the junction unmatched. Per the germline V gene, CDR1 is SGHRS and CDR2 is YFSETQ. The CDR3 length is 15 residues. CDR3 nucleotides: TGCGCCAGCAGTTTAGACAGGGGTAGCAATCAGCCCCAGCATTTT. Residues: CASSLDRGSNQPQHF.

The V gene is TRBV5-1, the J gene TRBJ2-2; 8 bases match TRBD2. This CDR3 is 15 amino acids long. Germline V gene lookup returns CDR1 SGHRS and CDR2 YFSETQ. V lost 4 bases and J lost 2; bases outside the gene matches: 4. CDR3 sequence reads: CASSKGLDNTGELFF. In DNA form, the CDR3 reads TGCGCCAGCAGCAAGGGACTAGATAACACCGGGGAGCTGTTTTTT.

The CDR3: CSGENWDRPGELFF. In DNA, the CDR3 is TGCAGCGGCGAAAACTGGGACCGTCCCGGGGAGCTGTTTTTT. The J gene is TRBJ2-2, the V gene TRBV29-1; TRBD1 or TRBD2 may be the D gene (5 bases each). Germline V gene data show CDR1 as SQVTM and CDR2 as ANQGSEA. The CDR3 runs 14 residues. Trimming shortened V by 7 bases and J by 6 bases, and 18 bases separated the two germline ends.

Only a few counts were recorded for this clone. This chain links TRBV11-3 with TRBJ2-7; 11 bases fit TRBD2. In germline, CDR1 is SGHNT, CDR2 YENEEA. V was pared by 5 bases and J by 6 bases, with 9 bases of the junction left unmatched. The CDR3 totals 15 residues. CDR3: CASSPLAGGLVEQYF. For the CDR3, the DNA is TGTGCCAGCAGCCCCTTAGCGGGAGGGCTGGTCGAGCAGTACTTC.

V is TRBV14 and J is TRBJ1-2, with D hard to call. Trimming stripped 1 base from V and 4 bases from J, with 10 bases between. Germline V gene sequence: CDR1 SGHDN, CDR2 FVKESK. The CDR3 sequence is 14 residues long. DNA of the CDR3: TGTGCCAGCAGCCAAGCGAGGCAGGCCTATGGCTACACCTTC. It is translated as CASSQARQAYGYTF.

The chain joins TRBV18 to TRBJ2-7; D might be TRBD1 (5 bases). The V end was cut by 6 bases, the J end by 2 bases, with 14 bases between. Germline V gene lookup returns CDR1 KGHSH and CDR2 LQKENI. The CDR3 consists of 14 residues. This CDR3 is CASSRATVTYEQYF. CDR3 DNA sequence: TGTGCCAGCTCTCGAGCGACAGTTACCTACGAGCAGTACTTC.

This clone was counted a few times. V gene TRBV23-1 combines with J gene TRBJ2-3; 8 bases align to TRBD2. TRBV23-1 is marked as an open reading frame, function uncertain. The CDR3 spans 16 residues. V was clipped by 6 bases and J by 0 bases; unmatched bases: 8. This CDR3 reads CASSLGASGSTDTQYF. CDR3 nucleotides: TGCGCCAGCAGCTTAGGGGCTAGCGGGAGCACAGATACGCAGTATTTT.

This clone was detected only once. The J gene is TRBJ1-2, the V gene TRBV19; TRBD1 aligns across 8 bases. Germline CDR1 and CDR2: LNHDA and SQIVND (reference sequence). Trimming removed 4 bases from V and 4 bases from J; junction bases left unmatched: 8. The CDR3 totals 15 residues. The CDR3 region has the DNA TGTGCCAGTAGTACCTCCACGGGACAGGTCTATGGCTACACCTTC. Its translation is CASSTSTGQVYGYTF.

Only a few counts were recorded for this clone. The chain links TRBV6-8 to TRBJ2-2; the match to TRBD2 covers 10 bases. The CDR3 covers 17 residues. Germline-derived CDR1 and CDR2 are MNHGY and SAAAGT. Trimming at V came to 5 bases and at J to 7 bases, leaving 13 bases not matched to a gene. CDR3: CASSLSGRPQLGGELFF. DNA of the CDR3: TGTGCCAGCAGTCTTAGCGGGAGGCCCCAATTGGGCGGGGAGCTGTTTTTT.

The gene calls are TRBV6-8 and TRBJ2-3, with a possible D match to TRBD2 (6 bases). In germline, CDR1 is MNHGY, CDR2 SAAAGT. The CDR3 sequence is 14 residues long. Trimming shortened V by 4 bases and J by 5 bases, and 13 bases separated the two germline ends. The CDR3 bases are TGTGCCAGCAGTTTGGGCAACGGGGGAGATACGCAGTATTTT. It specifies CASSLGNGGDTQYF.